A single sample gave rise to the 9 T cell receptor beta chains below, sequenced in a study of human T cells and chemical hapten exposure. TCRdb itself ran the RACE reads through MiXCR, one entry per CDR3 protein. This sample yields under 60,000 distinct CDR3 sequences, of which approximately 10% are seen a single time; 1.8% belongs to the top ten. Documented time point: patch test 1, 2 weeks after DPC sensitization. Indicated treatment: therapeutic diphenylcyclopropenone sensitization with weekly scalp DPC. Unfractionated whole blood was the source from which total RNA was extracted. The sample in question was whole blood, obtained in connection with sensitization to the hapten diphenylcyclopropenone (DPC). These TCRs come from a woman aged 40 to 49 with alopecia areata. Some clones in this sample may be carry-over from other donors' samples.

This clonotype was seen ten or more times. The V call is TRBV29-1, the J call TRBJ2-1, with 9 bases fitting TRBD1. Germline V lookup: CDR1 SQVTM, CDR2 ANQGSEA. Losses at the gene ends were 8 bases for V and 7 bases for J; bases not matched to a gene: 9. The CDR3 extends over 13 amino acids. For the CDR3, the DNA is TGCAGCTACCGACAGGGGGTTGGTAATGAGCAGTTCTTC. Its translation: CSYRQGVGNEQFF.

In this sample, this clonotype turned up many times. J is TRBJ2-7 and V is TRBV7-9; 9 nucleotides agree with TRBD1. The trim removed 3 bases at V and 6 bases at J, leaving 12 bases unmatched. The CDR3 spans 16 residues. Germline V gene sequence: CDR1 SEHNR, CDR2 FQNEAQ (reference sequence). CDR3 sequence: CASSFPSGTGRSEQYF. CDR3 bases: TGTGCCAGCAGCTTCCCTTCGGGGACAGGGAGATCCGAGCAGTACTTC. Drawing the rest from reference TRBV7-9 and TRBJ2-7, the complete variable domain is DTGVSQNPRHKITKRGQNVTFRCDPISEHNRLYWYRQTLGQGPEFLTYFQNEAQLEKSRLLSDRFSAERPKGSFSTLEIQRTEQGDSAMYLCASSFPSGTGRSEQYFGPGTRLTVT.

This clonotype was observed many times. The V and J genes are TRBV5-5 and TRBJ1-1; D possibly corresponds to TRBD1 (5 bases). The V end lost 3 bases, the J end lost 1 base, and 16 bases lay between the germline ends. This CDR3 comprises 16 residues. Germline CDR1 SGHKS, CDR2 YYEKEE (reference sequence). This CDR3 reads CASSSSGSSANTEAFF. DNA of the CDR3: TGTGCCAGCAGCTCATCAGGGAGTTCTGCGAACACTGAAGCTTTCTTT.

Details on this clonotype: A much larger clone differs from this one at a single base, so this may be a read error. This sequence joins TRBV28 and TRBJ2-6, with D perhaps matching TRBD1 (6 bases). Germline V CDR1 and CDR2: MDHEN, SYDVKM. This CDR3 region has 15 residues. Trimming removed 6 bases at V and 0 bases at J, with 9 bases between. The CDR3 here is CASSRGGSGANVLTF. The CDR3 region has the DNA TGTGCCAGCAGCCGAGGGGGCTCTGGGGCCAACGTCCTGACTTTC.

This clonotype was observed a few times. The chain combines TRBV19 with TRBJ1-6; D gene unclear. Germline CDR1 is LNHDA and CDR2 is SQIVND (reference sequence). The CDR3 consists of 17 residues. Trimming left V 2 bases short and J 0 bases short, with 11 bases between. The CDR3 sequence is CASSIIDISSYNSPLHF. Here the CDR3 DNA reads TGTGCCAGTAGTATAATCGACATTAGCTCCTATAATTCACCCCTCCACTTT.

Worth noting for this clonotype: Mismatch with germline at one junction end may stem from a read error. The chain employs TRBV6-2 or TRBV6-3 and TRBJ1-1; 7 positions match TRBD1. The CDR3 has 15 residues. CDR1 is MNHEY, CDR2 SVGEGT, per germline. The CDR3 sequence is CASSNSRTGPAEAFF. CDR3 nucleotides: TGTGCCAGCAGTAACTCCCGGACAGGACCCGCTGAAGCTTTCTTT.

This clonotype was picked up many times. This sequence joins TRBV7-9 and TRBJ2-7; 9 bases agree with TRBD1. The CDR3 contains 12 residues. Germline trimming cut 8 bases from V and 3 bases from J; bases unmatched to any gene: 2. Germline values: CDR1 SEHNR, CDR2 FQNEAQ (reference sequence). The CDR3 here is CASGTGNYEQYF. The CDR3 DNA follows: TGTGCCAGCGGGACAGGGAACTACGAGCAGTACTTC.

The chain is built from TRBV29-1 and TRBJ1-2; a possible D gene is TRBD1 (6 bases). From germline, CDR1 is SQVTM and CDR2 ANQGSEA. Trimming removed 2 bases from V and 4 bases from J, with 11 bases in between. The CDR3 covers 13 residues. CDR3 sequence (DNA): TGCAGCGTTGAAAGAAGGACAGCCTATGGCTACACCTTC. Protein: CSVERRTAYGYTF.

With regard to this clonotype: This may stem from a read error, because a much larger clone lies one nucleotide away. The chain links TRBV28 to TRBJ1-2, with 7 bases lining up with TRBD1. The CDR3 has 17 residues. Germline CDR1 MDHEN, CDR2 SYDVKM. The V gene end was trimmed by 4 bases and the J gene end by 8 bases; junction bases not matched to a gene: 19. The CDR3 reads CASSSPARPRGQWGYTF. CDR3 DNA sequence: TGTGCCAGCAGTTCGCCGGCCCGACCGAGGGGGCAGTGGGGCTACACCTTC.